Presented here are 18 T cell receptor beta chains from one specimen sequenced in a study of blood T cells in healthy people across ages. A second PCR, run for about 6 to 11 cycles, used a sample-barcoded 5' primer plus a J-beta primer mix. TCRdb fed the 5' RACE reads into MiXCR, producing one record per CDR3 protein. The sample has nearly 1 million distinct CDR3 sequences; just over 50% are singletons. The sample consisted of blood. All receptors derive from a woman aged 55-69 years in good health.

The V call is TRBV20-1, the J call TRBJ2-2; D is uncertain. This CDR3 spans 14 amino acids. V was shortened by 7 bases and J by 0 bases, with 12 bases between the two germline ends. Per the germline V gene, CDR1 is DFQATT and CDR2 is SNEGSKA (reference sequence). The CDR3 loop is CSVLGSPNTGELFF. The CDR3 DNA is TGCAGTGTCCTGGGCAGCCCGAACACCGGGGAGCTGTTTTTT.

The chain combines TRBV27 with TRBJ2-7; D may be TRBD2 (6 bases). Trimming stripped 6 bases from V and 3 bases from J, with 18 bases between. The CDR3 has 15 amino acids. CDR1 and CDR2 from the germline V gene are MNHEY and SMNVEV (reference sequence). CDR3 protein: CASSLFRGSFYEQYF. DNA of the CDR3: TGTGCCAGCAGCCTATTTCGGGGGAGCTTCTACGAGCAGTACTTC.

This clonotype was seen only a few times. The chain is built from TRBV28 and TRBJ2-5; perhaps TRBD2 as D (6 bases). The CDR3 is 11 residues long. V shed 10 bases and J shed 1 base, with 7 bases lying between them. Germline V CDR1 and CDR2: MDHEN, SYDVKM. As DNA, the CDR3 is TGTGCCACTAGCGTCCAAGAGACCCAGTACTTC. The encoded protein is CATSVQETQYF.

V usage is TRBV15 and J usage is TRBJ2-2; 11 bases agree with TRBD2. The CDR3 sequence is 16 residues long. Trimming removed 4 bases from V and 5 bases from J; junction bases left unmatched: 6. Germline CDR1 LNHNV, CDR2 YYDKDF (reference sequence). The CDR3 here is CATSTNSGRVTGELFF. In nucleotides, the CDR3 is TGTGCCACCAGCACAAATAGCGGGAGGGTTACCGGGGAGCTGTTTTTT.

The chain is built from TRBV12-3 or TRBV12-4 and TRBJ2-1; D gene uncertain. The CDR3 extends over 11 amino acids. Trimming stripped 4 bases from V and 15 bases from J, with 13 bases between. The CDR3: CASSSEKSLFF. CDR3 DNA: TGTGCCAGCAGTTCAGAGAAGTCCCTGTTCTTC.

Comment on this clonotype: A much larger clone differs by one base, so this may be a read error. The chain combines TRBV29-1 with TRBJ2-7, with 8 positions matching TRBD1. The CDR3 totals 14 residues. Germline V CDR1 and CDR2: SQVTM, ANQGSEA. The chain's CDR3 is CNAAGQANSYEQYF. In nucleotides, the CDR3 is TGCAACGCTGCGGGACAGGCTAACTCCTACGAGCAGTACTTC.

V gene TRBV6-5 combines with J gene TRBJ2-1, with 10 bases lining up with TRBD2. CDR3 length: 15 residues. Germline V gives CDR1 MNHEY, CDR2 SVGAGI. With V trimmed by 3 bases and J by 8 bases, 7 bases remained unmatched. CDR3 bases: TGTGCCAGCAGTTATGTGCTAGCGGGAGCAGATGAGCAGTTCTTC. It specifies CASSYVLAGADEQFF.

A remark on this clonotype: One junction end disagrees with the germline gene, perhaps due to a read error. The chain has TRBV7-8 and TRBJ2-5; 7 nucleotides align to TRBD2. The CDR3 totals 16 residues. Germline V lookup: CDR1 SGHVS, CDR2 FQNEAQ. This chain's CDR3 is CAGSLARRPRAGEQYF. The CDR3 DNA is TGTGCCGGCAGCTTAGCGCGGAGGCCGAGGGCGGGGGAGCAGTACTTC.

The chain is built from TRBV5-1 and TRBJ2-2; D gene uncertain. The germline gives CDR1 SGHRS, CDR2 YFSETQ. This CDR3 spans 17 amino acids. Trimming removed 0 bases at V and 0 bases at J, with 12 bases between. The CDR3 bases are TGCGCCAGCAGCTTGGAAGGTCGGAGAACGAACACCGGGGAGCTGTTTTTT. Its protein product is CASSLEGRRTNTGELFF.

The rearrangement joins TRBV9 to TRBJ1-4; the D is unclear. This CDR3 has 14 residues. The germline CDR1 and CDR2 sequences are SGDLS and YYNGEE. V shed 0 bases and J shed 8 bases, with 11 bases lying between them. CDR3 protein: CASSVGELSEKLFF. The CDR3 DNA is TGTGCCAGCAGCGTAGGGGAGCTCTCGGAAAAACTGTTTTTT.

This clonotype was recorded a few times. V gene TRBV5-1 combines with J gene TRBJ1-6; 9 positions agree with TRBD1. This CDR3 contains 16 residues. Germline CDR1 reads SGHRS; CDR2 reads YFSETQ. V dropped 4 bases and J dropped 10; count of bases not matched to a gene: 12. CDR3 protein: CASSVPGQGRASPLHF. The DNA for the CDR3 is TGCGCCAGCAGCGTGCCGGGACAGGGAAGGGCCTCACCCCTCCACTTT. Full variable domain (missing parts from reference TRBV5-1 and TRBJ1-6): KAGVTQTPRYLIKTRGQQVTLSCSPISGHRSVSWYQQTPGQGLQFLFEYFSETQRNKGNFPGRFSGRQFSNSRSEMNVSTLELGDSALYLCASSVPGQGRASPLHFGNGTRLTVT.

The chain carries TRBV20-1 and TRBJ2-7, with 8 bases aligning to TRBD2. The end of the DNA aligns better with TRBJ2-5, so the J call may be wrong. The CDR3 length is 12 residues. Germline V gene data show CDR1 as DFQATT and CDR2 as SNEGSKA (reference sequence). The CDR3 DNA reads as TGCAGTGCTTATAGCGGGGTAGGGACCCAGTACTTC. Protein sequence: CSAYSGVGTQYF.

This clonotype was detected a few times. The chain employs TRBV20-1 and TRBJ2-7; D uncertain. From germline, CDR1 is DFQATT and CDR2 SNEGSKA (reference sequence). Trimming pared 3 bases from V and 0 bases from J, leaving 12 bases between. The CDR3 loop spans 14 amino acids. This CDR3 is CSARLIGSSYEQYF. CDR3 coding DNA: TGCAGTGCTAGGTTAATAGGAAGCTCCTACGAGCAGTACTTC.

The CDR3 reads CTGTSGTDTQYF. Here the CDR3 DNA reads TGCACCGGGACTAGCGGCACAGATACGCAGTATTTT. V usage is TRBV20-1 and J usage is TRBJ2-3, with TRBD2 matching 10 bases. This CDR3 region has 12 residues. Germline V gene data show CDR1 as DFQATT and CDR2 as SNEGSKA (reference sequence).

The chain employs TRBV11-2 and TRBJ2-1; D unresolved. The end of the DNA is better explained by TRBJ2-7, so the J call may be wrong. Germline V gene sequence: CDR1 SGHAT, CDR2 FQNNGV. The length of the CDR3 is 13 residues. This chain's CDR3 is CASRRSSYNEQYF. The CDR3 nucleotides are TGTGCCAGCAGACGGAGCTCCTACAATGAGCAGTACTTC.

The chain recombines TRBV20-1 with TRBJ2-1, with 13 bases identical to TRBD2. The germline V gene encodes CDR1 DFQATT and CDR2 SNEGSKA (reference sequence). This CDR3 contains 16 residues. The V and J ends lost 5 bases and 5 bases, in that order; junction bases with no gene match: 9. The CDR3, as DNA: TGCAGTGCTGTCGGGACTAGCGGGGTGTCCCACAATGAGCAGTTCTTC. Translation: CSAVGTSGVSHNEQFF.

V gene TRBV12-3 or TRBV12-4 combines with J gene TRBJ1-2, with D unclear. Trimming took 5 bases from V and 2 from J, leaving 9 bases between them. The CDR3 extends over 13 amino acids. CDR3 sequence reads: CASSVETNYGYTF. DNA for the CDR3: TGTGCCAGCAGTGTTGAGACAAACTATGGCTACACCTTC.

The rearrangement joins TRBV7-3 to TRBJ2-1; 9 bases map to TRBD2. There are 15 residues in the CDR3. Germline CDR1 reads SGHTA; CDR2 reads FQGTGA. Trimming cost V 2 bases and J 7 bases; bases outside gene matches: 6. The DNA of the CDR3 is TGTGCCAGCAGCTTACCCCTAGCGGGGCGAAATGAGCAGTTCTTC. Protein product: CASSLPLAGRNEQFF.